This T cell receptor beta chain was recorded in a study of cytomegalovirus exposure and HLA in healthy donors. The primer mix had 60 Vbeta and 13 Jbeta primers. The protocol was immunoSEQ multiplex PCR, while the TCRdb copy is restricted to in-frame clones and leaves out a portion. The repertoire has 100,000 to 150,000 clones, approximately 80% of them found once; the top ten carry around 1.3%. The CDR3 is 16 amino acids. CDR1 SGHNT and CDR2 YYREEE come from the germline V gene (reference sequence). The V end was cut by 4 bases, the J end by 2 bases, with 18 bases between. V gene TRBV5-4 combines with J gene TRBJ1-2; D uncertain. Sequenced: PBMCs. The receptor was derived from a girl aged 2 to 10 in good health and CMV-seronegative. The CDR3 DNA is TGTGCCAGCAGCCCGAGGGCAGGTTCGTACAACTATGGCTACACCTTC. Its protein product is CASSPRAGSYNYGYTF. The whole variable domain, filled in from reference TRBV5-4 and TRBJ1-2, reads ETGVTQSPTHLIKTRGQQVTLRCSSQSGHNTVSWYQQALGQGPQFIFQYYREEENGRGNFPPRFSGLQFPNYSSELNVNALELDDSALYLCASSPRAGSYNYGYTFGSGTRLTVV.